This is a list of T cell receptor beta chains from one sample in a study of breast tumors, draining lymph nodes, adjacent tissues. TCRdb re-called the multiplex PCR reads through MiXCR, storing one row per CDR3 protein. The sample lists fewer than 300,000 distinct CDR3 sequences; about 30% were seen once. The sequenced material came from axillary lymph node tissue. The receptors come from a female donor with breast cancer. Some clones in this sample may be carry-over from other donors' samples. CDR3s include the opening cysteine and the closing phenylalanine or tryptophan. The D gene is left open where the match is weak. Expanded clones get a size class; other rows say once, few or many, or leave the size out.

d_call j_call v_call clone_size cdr3_nt cdr3_aa
- TRBJ2-3 TRBV9 many TGTGCCAGCAGCCCCCGACTAGGTGGAGATACGCAGTATTTT CASSPRLGGDTQYF
- TRBJ2-7 TRBV7-2 many TGTGCCAGCAGCTCGCGGACAGCCTACGAGCAGTACTTC CASSSRTAYEQYF
TRBD2 TRBJ2-1 TRBV4-2 many TGTGCCAGCAGCCAAAGACTAGCGGGAGGGATCTACAATGAGCAGTTCTTC CASSQRLAGGIYNEQFF
- TRBJ1-2 TRBV12-3/TRBV12-4 many TGTGCCAGCAGTACACTAACCCCCGGGCCGAGAGATAACTATGGCTACACCTTC CASSTLTPGPRDNYGYTF
- TRBJ2-5 TRBV9 many TGTGCCAGCAGCGTTTTTGGGGTGGAGGAAGAGACCCAGTACTTC CASSVFGVEEETQYF
- TRBJ1-1 TRBV20-1 once TGCAGTGCTTCGCGCTTTTCACAGGAGAACACTGAAGCTTTCTTT CSASRFSQENTEAFF
- TRBJ1-5 TRBV3-1 many TGTGCCAGCAGCCTCACCCTGACAAGCAATCAGCCCCAGCATTTT CASSLTLTSNQPQHF
TRBD1 TRBJ1-4 TRBV7-9 - TGTGCCAGCAGCCCCGGGACAGGGATTGATGAAAAACTGTTTTTT CASSPGTGIDEKLFF
- TRBJ2-7 TRBV11-2 many TGTGCCAGCAGCCCCCAGAGGACCCTCTACGAGCAGTACTTC CASSPQRTLYEQYF
- TRBJ1-4 TRBV7-3 - TGTGCCAGCAGCCCCGGGACTAGCGGGAGCTCAAATGAAAAACTGTTTTTT CASSPGTSGSSNEKLFF
- TRBJ2-5 TRBV18 many TGTGCCAGCTCACGTACCGGGTCCCAATCCCAAGAGACCCAGTACTTC CASSRTGSQSQETQYF
- TRBJ2-5 TRBV6-4 many TGTGCCGGCACACAGCCCCAAGAGACCCAGTACTTC CAGTQPQETQYF
TRBD2 TRBJ2-2 TRBV18 - TGTGCCAGCTCACCGGGACTAGCGATCAACGCCGGGGAGCTGTTTTTT CASSPGLAINAGELFF
- TRBJ2-3 TRBV24-1 many TGTGCCACGTCATCTAGCGAATCGCAGTATTTT CATSSSESQYF
- TRBJ1-3 TRBV19 many TGTGCCAGTAGTATTAGGGCAACGAGCCCCTCTGGAAACACCATATATTTT CASSIRATSPSGNTIYF
- TRBJ2-1 TRBV7-3 many TGTGCCAGCAGCTTAGGAGGGGTCTATGGTGAGCAGTTCTTC CASSLGGVYGEQFF
- TRBJ2-7 TRBV20-1 many TGCAGTGCTAGAGATTCGAGGGACCCAACCTACGAGCAGTACTTC CSARDSRDPTYEQYF
TRBD1 TRBJ2-7 TRBV29-1 - TGCAGCGCTGGGACAGGCAATTACGAGCAGTACTTC CSAGTGNYEQYF
TRBD2 TRBJ2-1 TRBV29-1 - TGCAGCATAGATGCCCCTAGCGGGATAAATGAGCAGTTCTTC CSIDAPSGINEQFF
- TRBJ2-1 TRBV6-5 many TGTGCCAGCAGTTACCAGGGGTCTAACAATGAGCAGTTCTTC CASSYQGSNNEQFF
- TRBJ1-4 TRBV13 - TGTGCCAGCAGCCCATTAGCGGGAGGGTTTAATGAAAAACTGTTTTTT CASSPLAGGFNEKLFF
TRBD2 TRBJ2-4 TRBV19 many TGTGCCAGTAGTATCCGGCGGGAGGGCCACATTCAGTACTTC CASSIRREGHIQYF
TRBD1 TRBJ1-5 TRBV20-1 many TGCAGTGCAACGGGACAGGGGCGAAATCAGCCCCAGCATTTT CSATGQGRNQPQHF
TRBD1 TRBJ2-7 TRBV12-3/TRBV12-4 - TGTGCCAGCAGCCCTTCCCTTGGACAGGGGAGGTACGAGCAGTACTTC CASSPSLGQGRYEQYF
- TRBJ1-5 TRBV2 - TGTGCCAGCACGGGGCTAGCGGGGACCTCTCAGCCCCAGCATTTT CASTGLAGTSQPQHF
TRBD2 TRBJ2-5 TRBV7-8 - TGTGCCAGCAGCTTGGGACTAAAAGAGACCCAGTACTTC CASSLGLKETQYF
- TRBJ1-6 TRBV30 many TGTGCCTGGAGTGGCAGCAATTCACCCCTCCACTTT CAWSGSNSPLHF
- TRBJ1-1 TRBV7-2 - TGTGCCAGCAGCCGTGGGATGAGGAGTATGAACACTGAAGCTTTCTTT CASSRGMRSMNTEAFF
- TRBJ1-6 TRBV19 many TGTGCCAGTAGTTTCACGCGGGGAGCACCCCTCCACTTT CASSFTRGAPLHF
- TRBJ2-5 TRBV6-1 many TGTGCCAGCAGGCACAGACCTTCAGGAGTTCAAGAGACCCAGTACTTC CASRHRPSGVQETQYF
TRBD2 TRBJ2-1 TRBV29-1 - TGCAGCGCCGGGGGGGCTAGCGGGAGAGAGTACAATGAGCAATTCTTC CSAGGASGREYNEQFF
- TRBJ2-2 TRBV2 many TGTGCCAGCAGTGGGGGCGCGAGCAGGGAGCTGTTTTTT CASSGGASRELFF
TRBD1 TRBJ1-1 TRBV20-1 - TGCAGTGCTAGAGCGGGGGGGACAGGGGGTTCCCAGGCAGCTTTCTTT CSARAGGTGGSQAAFF
- TRBJ1-2 TRBV20-1 few TGCAGTGCTCTCCAAGGTTCCAGTAACTATGGCTACACCTTC CSALQGSSNYGYTF
- TRBJ2-7 TRBV25-1 - TGTGCCAGCAGTGGCAACGGGACACTCTACGAGCAGTACTTC CASSGNGTLYEQYF
TRBD1 TRBJ1-4 TRBV7-9 - TGTGCCAGCAGCTTAGCCTTCGGACAGGGGGAAAAACTGTTTTTT CASSLAFGQGEKLFF
- TRBJ2-7 TRBV3-1 many TGTGCCAGCAGCCAACCGGCAGGTTACGAGCAGTACTTC CASSQPAGYEQYF
TRBD1 TRBJ2-5 TRBV24-1 many TGTGCCACCAGTGACCATGGACAGGGTGGCGAGACCCAGTACTTC CATSDHGQGGETQYF
- TRBJ2-5 TRBV20-1 many TGCAGTGCTAGAGGCGGGATTGGGGACCAGTACTTC CSARGGIGDQYF
- TRBJ2-2 TRBV11-3 many TGTGCCAGCAGCACCCGACTAGTAGGCGGGGAGCTGTTTTTT CASSTRLVGGELFF
- TRBJ1-5 TRBV19 many TGTGCCAGTAGGACCATGGGTAATAGCAATCAGCCCCAGCATTTT CASRTMGNSNQPQHF
- TRBJ2-1 TRBV20-1 - TGCAGTGCTCCCCAGCTAGGTTTTTCAAATGAGCAGTTCTTC CSAPQLGFSNEQFF
- TRBJ2-1 TRBV3-1 many TGTGCCAGCAGCCAGCTCTGGTGGCGGTTCTTC CASSQLWWRFF
TRBD2 TRBJ2-6 TRBV4-1 - TGCGCCAGCAGCCAAGATTGGGGGAGGGCTGGAGCCAACGTCCTGACTTTC CASSQDWGRAGANVLTF
- TRBJ2-7 TRBV18 many TGTGCCAGCTCACCGCCCCTCAGCGGTAGCCCCTACGAGCAGTACTTC CASSPPLSGSPYEQYF
- TRBJ1-5 TRBV20-1 many TGCAGTGCTAGTCTAGGGGGGGCGAACTTTAATCAGCCCCAGCATTTT CSASLGGANFNQPQHF
- TRBJ1-1 TRBV29-1 few TGCAGCGTCGAAAACCCCGTCCAGGGAACTGAAGCTTTCTTT CSVENPVQGTEAFF
- TRBJ2-1 TRBV12-3/TRBV12-4 many TGTGCCAGCAGTCGGGAACTAGAAGTCTATGAGCAGTTCTTC CASSRELEVYEQFF
- TRBJ2-3 TRBV6-2/TRBV6-3 few TGTGCCAGCAGTCACTCGACAACGGACCTCACAGATACGCAGTATTTT CASSHSTTDLTDTQYF
- TRBJ2-1 TRBV20-1 many TGCAGTTTCCAAAACAATGAGCAGTTCTTC CSFQNNEQFF
TRBD1 TRBJ2-1 TRBV27 many TGTGCCAGCAGAAAACCCGGGACAGGGAGGCATGAGCAGTTCTTC CASRKPGTGRHEQFF
- TRBJ1-2 TRBV30 many TGTGCCTGGAGTGTAAGGGACATGCACACCTTC CAWSVRDMHTF
- TRBJ1-2 TRBV5-6 many TGTGCCAGCAGCTTGGACACAGGGCGTTCTAACTATGGCTACACCTTC CASSLDTGRSNYGYTF